The clone carrying this T cell receptor beta chain was counted ten times or more. Germline trimming cut 5 bases from V and 6 bases from J; bases unmatched to any gene: 7. The length of the CDR3 is 13 residues. Germline lookup yields CDR1 SQVTM and CDR2 ANQGSEA. A single record per CDR3 protein comes from TCRdb applying MiXCR to the PCR reads. The sample shows under 600,000 distinct CDR3 sequences, around 25% of them seen only once. This entry is derived from a study of molecular identifiers for immune sequencing clone quantification. The sample was naive CD8+ T cells from blood, with Jurkat cell RNA spiked in. Subset: FACS-sorted CD8+CD4-CCR7+CD45RA+ naive T cells. The V gene is TRBV29-1, the J gene TRBJ2-7; 10 bases align to TRBD1. The TCR was taken from a human donor in good health. Some libraries in this study had Jurkat cell RNA spiked in. The CDR3: CSVFGTGAGEQYF. Written as DNA, the CDR3 is TGCAGCGTTTTTGGGACAGGGGCGGGCGAGCAGTACTTC.